The TCR beta chain under discussion was sequenced for a study of blood T cell repertoires in COVID-19. Study-level information: Collection of acute and convalescent COVID-19 samples took place in the United States, Italy and Spain. PBMCs, B-cell-depleted T cells, or T cells provided the cDNA or gDNA that made up the material.

In the source study's methods: Reference gene primer amplification yielded estimated nucleated cell counts. Sequencing was performed with immunoSEQ multiplex PCR; in TCRdb, only in-frame clones are kept and a portion is missing. V, J and clone size were drawn from that table, and D and trimming were deduced from the DNA. Found here are fewer than 250,000 clones, roughly 86% of them singletons; the top ten hold more than 10%. The CDR3 consists of 14 residues. Germline CDR1 and CDR2: LGHNT and FRNRAP. Trimming took 2 bases from V and 7 from J, leaving 14 bases between them. The chain combines TRBV12-5 with TRBJ1-2; TRBD1 is a possible D gene (5 bases). This receptor was taken from a woman aged 40 to 50 with acute or convalescent COVID-19. The sequencing sample was made of peripheral blood. CDR3: CASGLHAGPLGYTF. CDR3 DNA sequence: TGTGCTAGTGGTTTGCATGCAGGGCCGCTTGGCTACACCTTC.